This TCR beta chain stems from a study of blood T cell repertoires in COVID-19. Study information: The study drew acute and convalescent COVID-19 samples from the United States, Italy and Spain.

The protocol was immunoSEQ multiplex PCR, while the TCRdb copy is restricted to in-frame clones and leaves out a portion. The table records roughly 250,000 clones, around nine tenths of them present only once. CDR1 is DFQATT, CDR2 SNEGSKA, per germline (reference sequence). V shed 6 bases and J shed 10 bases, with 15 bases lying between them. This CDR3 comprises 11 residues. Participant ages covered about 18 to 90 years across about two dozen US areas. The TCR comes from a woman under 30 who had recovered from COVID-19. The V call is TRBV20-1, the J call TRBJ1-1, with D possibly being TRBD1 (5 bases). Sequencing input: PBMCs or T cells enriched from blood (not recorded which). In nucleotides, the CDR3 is TGCAGTGCCTACCCGCAGGGTAGAGCTTTCTTT. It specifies CSAYPQGRAFF.